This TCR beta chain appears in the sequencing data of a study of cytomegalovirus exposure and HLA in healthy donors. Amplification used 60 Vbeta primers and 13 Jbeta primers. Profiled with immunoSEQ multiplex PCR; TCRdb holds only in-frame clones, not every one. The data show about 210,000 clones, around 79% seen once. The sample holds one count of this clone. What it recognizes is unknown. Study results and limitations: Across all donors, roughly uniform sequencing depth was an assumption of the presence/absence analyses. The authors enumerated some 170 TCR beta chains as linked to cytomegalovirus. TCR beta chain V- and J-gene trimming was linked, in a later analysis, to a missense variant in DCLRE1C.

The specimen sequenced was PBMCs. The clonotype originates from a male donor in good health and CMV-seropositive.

CDR3: CASSLGAAGADGRETQYF. The CDR3 DNA reads as TGTGCCAGCAGCTTAGGTGCGGCAGGGGCGGATGGGCGAGAGACCCAGTACTTC. This chain links TRBV7-2 with TRBJ2-5, with a possible D match to TRBD1 (6 bases). The CDR3 sequence is 18 residues long. The V gene lost 1 base and the J gene lost 4 bases, with 22 bases spanning the gap. Germline V lookup: CDR1 SGHTA, CDR2 FQGNSA.